Below are 2 T cell receptor beta chains sequenced from a single sample in a study of blood T cell repertoires in COVID-19. Assay: immunoSEQ multiplex PCR; the TCRdb copy retains only in-frame clones and omits some. Here the sample spans about 200,000 clones, 85% to 90% being singletons. Sequenced sample: peripheral blood. Receptor source: a person aged 65-85 years with COVID-19, enrolled during active disease.

This clone has just one count. V usage is TRBV10-3 and J usage is TRBJ1-5, with TRBD1 matching over 9 bases. Germline loops: CDR1 ENHRY, CDR2 SYGVKD. Losses at the gene ends were 3 bases for V and 4 bases for J; bases not matched to a gene: 16. The CDR3 is 19 amino acids. The CDR3 protein is CAISDIKPGQGSSNQPQHF. CDR3 nucleotides: TGTGCCATCAGTGACATTAAACCGGGACAGGGTTCGAGTAATCAGCCCCAGCATTTT.

The chain is built from TRBV28 and TRBJ2-6; TRBD2 might be the D (5 bases). V dropped 5 bases and J dropped 2 bases, with 22 bases sitting between them. This CDR3 region has 19 residues. Germline CDR1 MDHEN, CDR2 SYDVKM. The CDR3 protein is CASSTRFPPTSAGANVLTF. The CDR3 coding sequence is TGTGCCAGCAGTACCCGGTTCCCCCCAACTAGTGCTGGGGCCAACGTCCTGACTTTC.